The sequence of this TCR beta chain was determined in a study of PD-1 blockade in classical Hodgkin lymphoma. Profiling relied on immunoSEQ multiplex PCR, and the TCRdb table lists in-frame clones only, not all of them. The data show about 24,000 clones, 60% to 85% seen once. Relapse was seen in all patients after autologous stem cell transplantation, and brentuximab vedotin exposure was variable. CDR3 length: 15 residues. In germline, CDR1 is MNHEY, CDR2 SMNVEV (reference sequence). Trimming took off 2 bases at V and 2 bases at J, with 11 bases between the two ends. Material: peripheral blood mononuclear cells (PBMCs), obtained before the second cycle of nivolumab. The clonotype was recovered from a human donor with classical Hodgkin lymphoma. This chain connects TRBV27 to TRBJ2-3, with a weak D call TRBD2 (5 bases). This chain's CDR3 is CASSLNRDFTDTQYF. The CDR3 region has the DNA TGTGCCAGCAGTTTAAATCGGGATTTCACAGATACGCAGTATTTT.